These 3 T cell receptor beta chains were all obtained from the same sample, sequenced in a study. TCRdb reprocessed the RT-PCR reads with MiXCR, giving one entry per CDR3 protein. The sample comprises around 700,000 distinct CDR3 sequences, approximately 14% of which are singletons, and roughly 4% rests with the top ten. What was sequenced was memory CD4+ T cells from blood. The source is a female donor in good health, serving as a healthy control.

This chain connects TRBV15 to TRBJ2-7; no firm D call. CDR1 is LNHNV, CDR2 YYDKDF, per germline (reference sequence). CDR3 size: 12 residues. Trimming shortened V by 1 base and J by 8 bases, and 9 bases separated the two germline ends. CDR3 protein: CATSRVGSQQYF. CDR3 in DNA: TGTGCCACCAGCAGAGTAGGGTCGCAGCAGTACTTC.

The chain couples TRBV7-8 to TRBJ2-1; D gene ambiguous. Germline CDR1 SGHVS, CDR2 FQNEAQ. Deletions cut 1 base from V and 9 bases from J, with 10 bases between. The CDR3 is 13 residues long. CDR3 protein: CASSLDRLVEQFF. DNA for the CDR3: TGTGCCAGCAGCTTAGATCGTCTAGTTGAGCAGTTCTTC.

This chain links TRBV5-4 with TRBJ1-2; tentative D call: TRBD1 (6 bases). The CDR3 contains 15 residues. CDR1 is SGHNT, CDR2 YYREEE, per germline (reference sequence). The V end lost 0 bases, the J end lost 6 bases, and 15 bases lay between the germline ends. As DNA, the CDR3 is TGTGCCAGCAGCTTGGATTCGCTGGGGGGCAATGGCTACACCTTC. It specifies CASSLDSLGGNGYTF.